One sample yielded the 18 T cell receptor beta chains listed below, sequenced in a study of blood T cell repertoires in COVID-19 (dated by TCRdb to 2019 to 2021). Library generation was performed with the immunoSEQ multiplex PCR assay. This is the immuneACCESS table as TCRdb keeps it, with only in-frame sequences that have V and J called. A part of the clones is gone; compared with another copy, unresolved V genes explain less than half, and the rest is unexplained. The sample records approximately 260,000 clones, 84% of which are singletons. The ten most abundant clones make up around 7.8% of the sample. The sample was peripheral blood. All receptors derive from a human donor in a cohort sampled during active COVID-19.

This chain links TRBV5-1 with TRBJ1-3, with TRBD1 identical over 8 bases. V lost 5 bases to trimming and J lost 0 bases; unmatched junction nucleotides: 4. The CDR3 spans 15 residues. CDR1 is SGHRS and CDR2 is YFSETQ in the germline V gene. CDR3 coding DNA: TGCGCCAGCAGAACAACAGGGGGCTCTGGAAACACCATATATTTT. As protein: CASRTTGGSGNTIYF. The variable domain in full, with the rest retrieved from reference TRBV5-1 and TRBJ1-3, is KAGVTQTPRYLIKTRGQQVTLSCSPISGHRSVSWYQQTPGQGLQFLFEYFSETQRNKGNFPGRFSGRQFSNSRSEMNVSTLELGDSALYLCASRTTGGSGNTIYFGEGSWLTVV.

The V call is TRBV29-1, the J call TRBJ2-1, with 14 bases fitting TRBD2. Looked up from germline, CDR1 is SQVTM and CDR2 is ANQGSEA. V lost 7 bases, J lost 9 bases, and 2 bases stayed unmatched. CDR3 length: 12 residues. Here the CDR3 DNA reads TGCAGCGCCGGGACTAGCGGGAGTGAGCAGTTCTTC. It translates to CSAGTSGSEQFF.

As DNA, the CDR3 is TGTGCCAGTAGGGAAGACAGGGGCCGAGGCGAGCAGTACTTC. This translates into CASREDRGRGEQYF. The V call is TRBV19, the J call TRBJ2-7; 8 nucleotides align to TRBD1. V gave up 6 bases and J gave up 6 bases; unmatched junction bases: 10. Germline loops: CDR1 LNHDA, CDR2 SQIVND (reference sequence). CDR3 size: 14 residues. The entire variable domain, with the rest obtained from reference TRBV19 and TRBJ2-7, is as follows: DGGITQSPKYLFRKEGQNVTLSCEQNLNHDAMYWYRQDPGQGLRLIYYSQIVNDFQKGDIAEGYSVSREKKESFPLTVTSAQKNPTAFYLCASREDRGRGEQYFGPGTRLTVT.

CDR3 nucleotide sequence: TGTGCCAGTAGTATAGTTGAGGCCCGACCCGGGGAGCTGTTTTTT. Translation: CASSIVEARPGELFF. The chain links TRBV19 to TRBJ2-2; D is undetermined. V was clipped by 1 base and J by 6 bases, with 12 bases between them. Germline V CDR1 and CDR2: LNHDA, SQIVND (reference sequence). This CDR3 region has 15 residues.

The chain has TRBV12-5 and TRBJ2-7, with D possibly being TRBD1 (7 bases). The V end lost 2 bases, the J end lost 7 bases, and 24 bases lay between the germline ends. The CDR3 has 17 amino acids. The V gene's germline CDR1 is LGHNT and CDR2 FRNRAP. CDR3 amino acids: CASGLTRQGIYGGEQYF. The CDR3 nucleotides read TGTGCTAGTGGTTTGACCCGACAGGGAATCTACGGGGGTGAGCAGTACTTC.

This clone showed up just once. The gene calls are TRBV4-1 and TRBJ2-7, with TRBD2 matching 9 bases. Germline trimming cut 0 bases from V and 8 bases from J; bases unmatched to any gene: 8. CDR1 and CDR2 (germline): MGHRA, YSYEKL. CDR3 length: 15 amino acids. CDR3 sequence reads: CASSQESSGINKQYF. DNA of the CDR3: TGCGCCAGCAGCCAAGAGTCTAGCGGGATTAACAAGCAGTACTTC.

The chain combines TRBV18 with TRBJ1-3, with D uncertain. Trimming stripped 0 bases from V and 0 bases from J, with 15 bases between. Germline CDR1 KGHSH, CDR2 LQKENI. The CDR3 extends over 18 amino acids. The CDR3 loop reads CASSPPGTDFFSGNTIYF. The DNA for the CDR3 is TGTGCCAGCTCACCACCGGGTACGGACTTCTTCTCTGGAAACACCATATATTTT.

This sequence joins TRBV5-1 and TRBJ1-1, with 11 bases matching TRBD1. V trimming: 4 bases; J trimming: 6 bases; junction bases outside the gene matches: 8. Germline V CDR1 and CDR2: SGHRS, YFSETQ. This CDR3 has 15 residues. CDR3 sequence reads: CASSPGQGAPPEAFF. The CDR3 DNA sequence: TGCGCCAGCAGCCCCGGACAGGGGGCGCCTCCTGAAGCTTTCTTT.

Only one count was recorded for this clone. The chain has TRBV5-1 and TRBJ1-1, with D hard to call. Germline loops: CDR1 SGHRS, CDR2 YFSETQ. V was shortened by 0 bases and J by 3 bases, with 6 bases between the two germline ends. CDR3 length: 13 amino acids. CDR3 region: CASSLGGDTEAFF. CDR3 bases: TGCGCCAGCAGCTTGGGGGGAGACACTGAAGCTTTCTTT.

The rearrangement uses TRBV27 and TRBJ2-5, with 8 bases that match TRBD2. Germline CDR1 reads MNHEY; CDR2 reads SMNVEV (reference sequence). The CDR3 length is 17 residues. The J segment lost 4 bases and the V segment lost 1 base, leaving 11 bases of the junction unmatched. The CDR3 protein is CASSLLGGTRLRETQYF. The CDR3 region has the DNA TGTGCCAGCAGTTTATTGGGAGGGACTAGACTAAGAGAGACCCAGTACTTC.

This sequence joins TRBV19 and TRBJ1-4; TRBD1 matches at 7 bases. From germline, CDR1 is LNHDA and CDR2 SQIVND (reference sequence). The junction had 9 bases not matched to a gene; V was cut back by 6 bases and J by 2 bases. The CDR3 runs to 16 residues. The CDR3 DNA sequence: TGTGCCAGTAGCACAGGGGAAGGTCTTACTAATGAAAAACTGTTTTTT. Translated, it gives CASSTGEGLTNEKLFF.

The V and J genes are TRBV20-1 and TRBJ2-1; 9 bases match TRBD2. This CDR3 comprises 16 residues. The germline V gene encodes CDR1 DFQATT and CDR2 SNEGSKA (reference sequence). V gave up 3 bases and J gave up 5 bases; unmatched junction bases: 11. The CDR3 protein is CSASQTRTSANNEQFF. For the CDR3, the DNA is TGCAGTGCTAGTCAAACCAGGACTAGCGCTAACAATGAGCAGTTCTTC.

The rearrangement uses TRBV27 and TRBJ2-1, with a tentative D call TRBD2 (7 bases). The CDR3 has 16 residues. From germline, CDR1 is MNHEY and CDR2 SMNVEV (reference sequence). V was pared by 4 bases and J by 8 bases, with 21 bases between. The CDR3 DNA is TGTGCCAGCAGTTCCCCCCGAGGGGGGGCAGGGTATGAGCAGTTCTTC. Its protein is CASSSPRGGAGYEQFF.

V gene TRBV6-1 combines with J gene TRBJ2-2, with 8 bases identical to TRBD2. With 2 bases clipped from V and 4 bases from J, the junction kept 9 bases outside the gene matches. Per germline, CDR1 MNHNS and CDR2 SASEGT. The CDR3 is 17 residues long. This CDR3 is CASSERRLAGPTGELFF. CDR3 in DNA: TGTGCCAGCAGTGAACGGAGGTTAGCGGGACCCACCGGGGAGCTGTTTTTT.

V and J are TRBV21-1 and TRBJ2-5; TRBD2, the table's D call, was not compared with the DNA. TRBV21-1 is a listed pseudogene. CDR3 size: 18 residues. CDR3 DNA: TGTGCCAGCAGCAAAGCCCCACGACCGCGGCGAAGGAAAGAGACCCAGTACTTC. It translates to CASSKAPRPRRRKETQYF.

This clone appeared a few times. The CDR3 reads CASRRTSGIYYNEQFF. CDR3 bases: TGCGCCAGCAGGAGAACTAGCGGGATTTACTACAATGAGCAGTTCTTC. The chain joins TRBV10-1 to TRBJ2-1; TRBD2 matches at 10 bases. In germline, CDR1 is WNHNN, CDR2 SYGVQD (reference sequence). CDR3 length: 16 amino acids. V lost 6 bases to trimming and J lost 3 bases; unmatched junction nucleotides: 8.

The chain joins TRBV6-6 to TRBJ1-4; no clear D gene. V gave up 5 bases and J gave up 8 bases, with 21 bases separating them. Germline CDR1 and CDR2: MNHNY and SVGAGI (reference sequence). This CDR3 spans 16 amino acids. This CDR3 is CASSPWSFGRGEKLFF. The CDR3 DNA sequence: TGTGCCAGCAGTCCGTGGTCTTTCGGAAGAGGCGAAAAACTGTTTTTT.

V usage is TRBV28 and J usage is TRBJ1-1; maybe TRBD1 (5 bases). Germline V CDR1 and CDR2: MDHEN, SYDVKM. The length of the CDR3 is 15 residues. V was pared by 2 bases and J by 5 bases, with 15 bases between. CDR3 sequence: CASSLGSGGGTEAFF. The CDR3 nucleotides read TGTGCCAGCAGTTTAGGGTCCGGGGGGGGTACTGAAGCTTTCTTT.